The 20 T cell receptor beta chains reported below all come from one sample, sequenced in a study of CD8+CD57+ T cells in acquired aplastic anemia. Genomic DNA served as template for TCR beta VDJ and CDR3 profiling. One entry per CDR3 protein results from TCRdb running MiXCR on the reads. The sample records around 290,000 distinct CDR3 sequences, roughly 59% being singletons. CD8+CD57+ cell expansion, shown by flow cytometry, had occurred in the patients selected for sequencing. Sequenced material: sorted CD4+, CD8+, or CD8+CD57+ T cells (not recorded which) from PBMCs. The source of these receptors is a human donor with aplastic anemia.

This clonotype was seen a few times. The chain links TRBV20-1 to TRBJ2-7; the D gene is possibly TRBD2 (5 bases). The CDR3 extends over 11 amino acids. Germline loops: CDR1 DFQATT, CDR2 SNEGSKA (reference sequence). The V gene lost 3 bases and the J gene lost 7 bases, with 10 bases spanning the gap. The CDR3 loop reads CSARRVQEQYF. CDR3 nucleotides: TGCAGTGCTAGGAGGGTACAAGAGCAGTACTTC.

In its sample, this clonotype was seen many times. The rearrangement uses TRBV4-2 and TRBJ2-2; 12 bases map to TRBD2. The germline V gene encodes CDR1 LGHNA and CDR2 YNFKEQ. The length of the CDR3 is 17 residues. Germline trimming cut 1 base from V and 2 bases from J; bases unmatched to any gene: 2. CDR3 nucleotide sequence: TGTGCCAGCAGCCAAGGGACTAGCGGGGTCAACACCGGGGAGCTGTTTTTT. The encoded protein is CASSQGTSGVNTGELFF.

This chain links TRBV7-2 with TRBJ2-1, with D uncertain. Trimming stripped 2 bases from V and 9 bases from J, with 8 bases between. Germline lookup yields CDR1 SGHTA and CDR2 FQGNSA. CDR3 length equals 12 residues. CDR3 protein: CASSLRSTEQFF. Written as DNA, the CDR3 is TGTGCCAGCAGCTTAAGGTCGACTGAGCAGTTCTTC.

The gene calls are TRBV7-8 and TRBJ2-3; D may be TRBD1 (5 bases). The V end lost 7 bases, the J end lost 5 bases, and 16 bases lay between the germline ends. Germline V gives CDR1 SGHVS, CDR2 FQNEAQ. This CDR3 is 14 amino acids long. This chain's CDR3 is CASTKQAPGDTQYF. The CDR3 DNA is TGTGCCAGCACCAAACAGGCCCCCGGAGATACGCAGTATTTT.

The V call is TRBV25-1, the J call TRBJ2-1; TRBD2 matches 14 bases. CDR3 size: 13 residues. V shed 8 bases, J shed 9 bases, and the junction held 3 bases outside the gene matches. Germline V gives CDR1 MGHDK, CDR2 SYGVNS. CDR3 DNA: TGTGCCAGCCGACTAGCGGGAGGGCGTGAGCAGTTCTTC. Its protein product is CASRLAGGREQFF. Filled out from reference TRBV25-1 and TRBJ2-1, the complete variable domain reads EADIYQTPRYLVIGTGKKITLECSQTMGHDKMYWYQQDPGMELHLIHYSYGVNSTEKGDLSSESTVSRIRTEHFPLTLESARPSHTSQYLCASRLAGGREQFFGPGTRLTVL.

The rearrangement uses TRBV6-5 and TRBJ2-2, with D possibly being TRBD2 (6 bases). V lost 6 bases to trimming and J lost 5 bases, with 13 bases between them. The germline V gene encodes CDR1 MNHEY and CDR2 SVGAGI. CDR3 length: 14 residues. CDR3 in DNA: TGTGCCAGCAGATTTGCGGGATATACCGGGGAGCTGTTTTTT. It encodes CASRFAGYTGELFF.

This clonotype was counted many times. The V and J genes are TRBV9 and TRBJ2-5; TRBD2 is a possible D gene (7 bases). The CDR3 loop spans 14 amino acids. The germline CDR1 and CDR2 sequences are SGDLS and YYNGEE. With 4 bases removed from V and 4 bases from J, the gap between germline ends came to 14 bases. CDR3 DNA sequence: TGTGCCAGCAGCTCACCCGGGGGGCTAGAGACCCAGTACTTC. Protein sequence: CASSSPGGLETQYF.

The chain links TRBV7-9 to TRBJ2-5; the match to TRBD2 covers 10 bases. Germline CDR1 and CDR2: SEHNR and FQNEAQ (reference sequence). CDR3 length: 15 residues. The J segment lost 5 bases and the V segment lost 8 bases, leaving 11 bases of the junction unmatched. CDR3 sequence (DNA): TGTGCCAGCGTCCGGACTAGCGGTGGCGATGAGACCCAGTACTTC. Translation: CASVRTSGGDETQYF.

The chain recombines TRBV11-1 with TRBJ2-7; a possible D gene is TRBD2 (7 bases). The germline CDR1 and CDR2 sequences are SGHAT and FQDESV (reference sequence). Deletions cut 1 base from V and 0 bases from J, with 16 bases between. This CDR3 is 17 amino acids long. CDR3 sequence: CASSLVTGGRSSYEQYF. The CDR3, as DNA: TGTGCCAGCAGCTTAGTGACGGGGGGCCGGAGCTCCTACGAGCAGTACTTC.

The table lists this clonotype with a count of one. The chain carries TRBV29-1 and TRBJ1-3; unclear D gene. The V gene lost 4 bases and the J gene lost 1 base, with 8 bases spanning the gap. CDR1 is SQVTM, CDR2 ANQGSEA, per germline. This CDR3 has 13 residues. In DNA form, the CDR3 reads TGCAGCGTTGCTAAGGGATCTGGAAACACCATATATTTT. It translates to CSVAKGSGNTIYF.

The chain couples TRBV2 to TRBJ2-7; 10 bases align to TRBD1. There are 15 residues in the CDR3. V gave up 7 bases and J gave up 2 bases; unmatched junction bases: 8. Germline assignment: CDR1 SNHLY and CDR2 FYNNEI. The DNA of the CDR3 is TGTGCCAGCAAGAGGCTGGGGACAGGGGCCTACGAGCAGTACTTC. Amino acids: CASKRLGTGAYEQYF.

This clonotype was picked up one time. The missing conserved phenylalanine or tryptophan at the end of this CDR3 makes a read error likely. The limits of the CDR3 on the DNA are not certain, so only TCRdb's listed CDR3 is given. The chain carries TRBV6-6 and TRBJ1-4; no DNA check was done on the table's D call, TRBD1. CDR1 MNHNY and CDR2 SVGAGI come from the germline V gene (reference sequence). The CDR3 has 10 residues if both end residues are counted. The CDR3 loop is CASSDFGGRT.

The chain uses TRBV7-9 and TRBJ1-2; 7 positions agree with TRBD1. Trimming removed 1 base from V and 4 bases from J; junction bases left unmatched: 0. Per germline, CDR1 SEHNR and CDR2 FQNEAQ (reference sequence). The CDR3 totals 13 residues. The CDR3 region has the DNA TGTGCCAGCAGCTTAGGGGACAGCTATGGCTACACCTTC. Protein: CASSLGDSYGYTF. The complete variable domain, with remaining parts taken from reference TRBV7-9 and TRBJ1-2, reads DTGVSQNPRHKITKRGQNVTFRCDPISEHNRLYWYRQTLGQGPEFLTYFQNEAQLEKSRLLSDRFSAERPKGSFSTLEIQRTEQGDSAMYLCASSLGDSYGYTFGSGTRLTVV.

The chain joins TRBV6-2 or TRBV6-3 to TRBJ2-3; 7 positions agree with TRBD2. Trimming cost V 1 base and J 6 bases; bases outside gene matches: 4. This CDR3 is 14 amino acids long. Germline lookup yields CDR1 MNHEY and CDR2 SVGEGT. The CDR3 bases are TGTGCCAGCAGTTACTGGGAGGGAGAGGATACGCAGTATTTT. As protein: CASSYWEGEDTQYF.

The chain couples TRBV7-2 to TRBJ1-2, with no clear D. Looked up from germline, CDR1 is SGHTA and CDR2 is FQGNSA. The V gene lost 5 bases and the J gene lost 3 bases, with 16 bases spanning the gap. This CDR3 comprises 15 residues. Here the CDR3 DNA reads TGTGCCAGCAGCGTAGGTCATTTGTGGGACTATGGCTACACCTTC. Translated, it gives CASSVGHLWDYGYTF. The entire variable domain, with the rest obtained from reference TRBV7-2 and TRBJ1-2, is as follows: GAGVSQSPSNKVTEKGKDVELRCDPISGHTALYWYRQSLGQGLEFLIYFQGNSAPDKSGLPSDRFSAERTGGSVSTLTIQRTQQEDSAVYLCASSVGHLWDYGYTFGSGTRLTVV.

This chain links TRBV10-1 with TRBJ1-2; D remains ambiguous. V was trimmed by 10 bases and J by 9 bases, leaving 9 bases between them. Per the germline V gene, CDR1 is WNHNN and CDR2 is SYGVQD (reference sequence). CDR3 length: 9 residues. CDR3 nucleotide sequence: TGCGCCACCCCGTGCAGCTACACCTTC. This sequence encodes CATPCSYTF.

The CDR3 DNA sequence: TGTGCCACCAGCAGAGATTACCAGGACTCGGAAGCTTTCTTT. Translation gives CATSRDYQDSEAFF. This chain links TRBV15 with TRBJ1-1, with D hard to call. CDR1 and CDR2 (germline): LNHNV, YYDKDF (reference sequence). V lost 0 bases and J 8 bases, leaving 13 bases between the germline ends. This CDR3 is built from 14 residues. The whole variable domain, remainder taken from reference TRBV15 and TRBJ1-1, is DAMVIQNPRYQVTQFGKPVTLSCSQTLNHNVMYWYQQKSSQAPKLLFHYYDKDFNNEADTPDNFQSRRPNTSFCFLDIRSPGLGDTAMYLCATSRDYQDSEAFFGQGTRLTVV.

CDR3: CASSDDGSVDEQYF. CDR3 bases: TGTGCCAGCAGTGATGACGGATCTGTGGACGAGCAGTACTTC. The chain recombines TRBV25-1 with TRBJ2-7, with D uncertain. In germline, CDR1 is MGHDK, CDR2 SYGVNS. The CDR3 has 14 residues. The V gene lost 3 bases and the J gene lost 5 bases, with 14 bases spanning the gap.

The chain couples TRBV19 to TRBJ2-3; possible D gene TRBD1, 5 bases. Germline assignment: CDR1 LNHDA and CDR2 SQIVND (reference sequence). The CDR3 has 15 residues. V lost 4 bases and J lost 2, with 13 bases in between. CDR3 protein: CASSRDSFPTDTQYF. CDR3 sequence (DNA): TGTGCCAGTAGTAGAGACAGTTTCCCCACAGATACGCAGTATTTT. Full variable domain (missing parts from reference TRBV19 and TRBJ2-3): DGGITQSPKYLFRKEGQNVTLSCEQNLNHDAMYWYRQDPGQGLRLIYYSQIVNDFQKGDIAEGYSVSREKKESFPLTVTSAQKNPTAFYLCASSRDSFPTDTQYFGPGTRLTVL.

The sample holds many counts of this clonotype. DNA of the CDR3: TGCGCCAGCACTCTACTGGGACAGGGGCTTCAAGGAGTGGAAGCTTTCTTT. Protein sequence: CASTLLGQGLQGVEAFF. The chain carries TRBV5-1 and TRBJ1-1; 10 bases are a match to TRBD1. The V gene's germline CDR1 is SGHRS and CDR2 YFSETQ. V was clipped by 6 bases and J by 8 bases; unmatched bases: 19. There are 17 residues in the CDR3.